Below are 7 T cell receptor beta chains sequenced from a single sample in a study of cytomegalovirus exposure and HLA in healthy donors. Researchers ran the PCR with 60 Vbeta and 13 Jbeta primers. Generated by immunoSEQ multiplex PCR, the TCRdb table keeps only in-frame clones and is missing some. Among about 190,000 clones, approximately 86% were seen once, and the ten largest hold around 0.99%. Sequencing was done on a sample of PBMCs. The receptors were sampled from a boy aged 2 to 10 in good health and CMV-seronegative.

A word on this clone: Other DNA sequences in this sample translate to the same CDR3. The rearrangement joins TRBV5-5 to TRBJ2-3, with 10 bases fitting TRBD1. CDR3 length: 14 residues. From germline, CDR1 is SGHKS and CDR2 YYEKEE (reference sequence). V was pared by 0 bases and J by 6 bases, with 1 base of the junction left unmatched. The CDR3 nucleotides are TGTGCCAGCAGCTTGGGACAGGGGGCGGATACGCAGTATTTT. The encoded protein is CASSLGQGADTQYF.

The CDR3 is CASSTLDNSYEQYF. CDR3 nucleotide sequence: TGTGCCAGCAGTACACTCGACAATAGCTACGAGCAGTACTTC. This chain links TRBV28 with TRBJ2-7; the D is unclear. This CDR3 has 14 amino acids. CDR1 and CDR2 from the germline V gene are MDHEN and SYDVKM. V lost 5 bases and J lost 3, with 14 bases in between.

The chain is built from TRBV7-3 and TRBJ2-2, with 10 bases lining up with TRBD2. The V and J ends lost 5 bases and 5 bases, in that order; junction bases with no gene match: 5. The CDR3 contains 15 residues. Looked up from germline, CDR1 is SGHTA and CDR2 is FQGTGA. CDR3 region: CASSRAGGQTGELFF. The CDR3 DNA is TGTGCCAGCAGCCGAGCGGGGGGGCAAACCGGGGAGCTGTTTTTT.

The chain combines TRBV2 with TRBJ2-3; D gene ambiguous. Germline V gives CDR1 SNHLY, CDR2 FYNNEI. The germline V and J ends were trimmed by 4 bases and 5 bases, with 7 bases remaining between them. The CDR3 totals 12 residues. The DNA for the CDR3 is TGTGCCAGCAGTGGGGCACTAGATACGCAGTATTTT. It translates to CASSGALDTQYF. The full variable domain, its missing parts supplied by reference TRBV2 and TRBJ2-3, is EPEVTQTPSHQVTQMGQEVILRCVPISNHLYFYWYRQILGQKVEFLVSFYNNEISEKSEIFDDQFSVERPDGSNFTLKIRSTKLEDSAMYFCASSGALDTQYFGPGTRLTVL.

The rearrangement links TRBV27 to TRBJ2-5; TRBD2 agrees at 14 bases. The trim removed 9 bases at V and 4 bases at J, leaving 7 bases unmatched. Per the germline V gene, CDR1 is MNHEY and CDR2 is SMNVEV (reference sequence). The CDR3 has 15 residues. The CDR3 is CASSGLAGVRETQYF. The CDR3 DNA is TGTGCCAGTTCGGGACTAGCGGGAGTCCGAGAGACCCAGTACTTC.

The genes are TRBV30 and TRBJ2-3; D is possibly TRBD2 (6 bases). The CDR3 has 14 amino acids. CDR1 is GTSNPN, CDR2 SVGIG, per germline (reference sequence). V was shortened by 4 bases and J by 3 bases, with 14 bases between the two germline ends. The DNA for the CDR3 is TGTGCCTGGATCCCTTACGGGAGTACAGATACGCAGTATTTT. This translates into CAWIPYGSTDTQYF.

This clone was seen only a few times. The V gene is TRBV7-6, the J gene TRBJ1-3; 7 positions agree with TRBD1. After removal of 5 bases from V and 7 bases from J, the junction contained 8 bases not matched to a gene. CDR1 is SGHVS, CDR2 FNYEAQ, per germline. The CDR3 extends over 14 amino acids. DNA for the CDR3: TGTGCCAGCAGCCTAGGGGGCAGCTTGAACACCATATATTTT. Protein product: CASSLGGSLNTIYF.